Listed below are T cell receptor beta chains from one sample, sequenced in a study of shared clonotypes between healthy human individuals. The data were produced by immunoSEQ multiplex PCR, yet TCRdb's version contains in-frame clones alone and is incomplete. Of around 2.1 million clones detected, more than 85% appear once; the ten largest clones hold about 1.5%. The source material was naive CD8+ T cells from PBMCs. The receptors shown here come from a man aged 18-30 years in good health. Some clones in this sample may be carry-over from other donors' samples. The CDR3 runs from the conserved cysteine through the conserved F or W. Each record gives: J gene, D gene, clone size, V gene, CDR3 protein, CDR3 DNA. A D gene is named only where the DNA matches it firmly. Clone size is shown for a subset of rows, as once, few, many or a class of expanded clone.

j_call: TRBJ2-3; d_call: TRBD2; clone_size: NA; v_call: TRBV28; cdr3_aa: CASSLLAGGSTDTQYF; cdr3_nt: TGTGCCAGCAGTTTGCTAGCGGGGGGCAGCACAGATACGCAGTATTTT
j_call: TRBJ2-2; d_call: TRBD1; clone_size: NA; v_call: TRBV5-1; cdr3_aa: CASSSGTGNTGELFF; cdr3_nt: TGCGCCAGCAGCTCCGGGACAGGTAACACCGGGGAGCTGTTTTTT
j_call: TRBJ2-1; d_call: TRBD2; clone_size: NA; v_call: TRBV13; cdr3_aa: CASSPLRSGRATDEQFF; cdr3_nt: TGTGCCAGCAGCCCACTACGAAGCGGGAGGGCCACCGATGAGCAGTTCTTC
j_call: TRBJ1-5; d_call: TRBD1; clone_size: NA; v_call: TRBV27; cdr3_aa: CASSSGTRGGQPQHF; cdr3_nt: TGTGCCAGCAGTTCGGGGACCAGGGGGGGTCAGCCCCAGCATTTT
j_call: TRBJ2-7; d_call: NA; clone_size: NA; v_call: TRBV29-1; cdr3_aa: CSGGPPGEQYF; cdr3_nt: TGCAGCGGCGGGCCCCCTGGAGAGCAGTACTTC
j_call: TRBJ1-4; d_call: NA; clone_size: NA; v_call: TRBV13; cdr3_aa: CASSLYENEKLFF; cdr3_nt: TGTGCCAGCAGCTTATACGAGAATGAAAAACTGTTTTTT
j_call: TRBJ2-2; d_call: NA; clone_size: NA; v_call: TRBV5-6; cdr3_aa: CASSSEGAGELFF; cdr3_nt: TGTGCCAGCAGCTCCGAGGGAGCCGGGGAGCTGTTTTTT
j_call: TRBJ1-2; d_call: NA; clone_size: NA; v_call: TRBV7-8; cdr3_aa: CASSLTQWGDRYGYTF; cdr3_nt: TGTGCCAGCAGCTTAACCCAGTGGGGGGACCGGTATGGCTACACCTTC
j_call: TRBJ1-5; d_call: NA; clone_size: few; v_call: TRBV19; cdr3_aa: CASSPLGLGNQPQHF; cdr3_nt: TGTGCCAGTAGTCCCCTGGGATTGGGCAATCAGCCCCAGCATTTT
j_call: TRBJ2-7; d_call: NA; clone_size: NA; v_call: TRBV19; cdr3_aa: CASSANRVEQYF; cdr3_nt: TGTGCCAGTAGCGCAAACAGGGTCGAGCAGTACTTC
j_call: TRBJ2-1; d_call: NA; clone_size: NA; v_call: TRBV27; cdr3_aa: CASSFPLAGVNEQFF; cdr3_nt: TGTGCCAGCAGTTTTCCCCTCGCAGGGGTCAATGAGCAGTTCTTC
j_call: TRBJ2-7; d_call: NA; clone_size: NA; v_call: TRBV19; cdr3_aa: CASSIGGTDPYEQYF; cdr3_nt: TGTGCCAGTAGTATAGGAGGCACTGACCCCTACGAGCAGTACTTC
j_call: TRBJ1-1; d_call: NA; clone_size: NA; v_call: TRBV29-1; cdr3_aa: CSGKSTAYTEAFF; cdr3_nt: TGCAGCGGGAAATCCACTGCCTACACTGAAGCTTTCTTT
j_call: TRBJ2-7; d_call: TRBD1; clone_size: NA; v_call: TRBV4-1; cdr3_aa: CASSQVVGTGGYEQYF; cdr3_nt: TGCGCCAGCAGCCAAGTTGTGGGGACAGGGGGCTACGAGCAGTACTTC
j_call: TRBJ2-7; d_call: NA; clone_size: NA; v_call: TRBV7-9; cdr3_aa: CASSGLARYEQYF; cdr3_nt: TGTGCCAGCAGCGGGCTAGCGCGCTACGAGCAGTACTTC
j_call: TRBJ2-5; d_call: NA; clone_size: NA; v_call: TRBV4-1; cdr3_aa: CASSQGLDSGETQYF; cdr3_nt: TGCGCCAGCAGCCAAGGGCTGGACAGTGGAGAGACCCAGTACTTC
j_call: TRBJ1-2; d_call: TRBD1; clone_size: NA; v_call: TRBV27; cdr3_aa: CASSLGVGGGYGYTF; cdr3_nt: TGTGCCAGCAGTTTAGGTGTAGGGGGCGGGTATGGCTACACCTTC
j_call: TRBJ1-1; d_call: TRBD1; clone_size: NA; v_call: TRBV4-1; cdr3_aa: CASSVRDRVPLGTEAFF; cdr3_nt: TGCGCCAGCAGCGTCCGGGACAGAGTCCCCCTGGGGACTGAAGCTTTCTTT
j_call: TRBJ2-1; d_call: NA; clone_size: NA; v_call: TRBV7-8; cdr3_aa: CASSLTYEQFF; cdr3_nt: TGTGCCAGCAGCTTAACGTATGAGCAGTTCTTC
j_call: TRBJ2-4; d_call: NA; clone_size: NA; v_call: TRBV10-2; cdr3_aa: CASSESPDSPNF; cdr3_nt: TGCGCCAGCAGTGAGTCTCCGGACTCCCCGAACTTC
j_call: TRBJ2-1; d_call: NA; clone_size: NA; v_call: TRBV9; cdr3_aa: CASSVGGDNEQFF; cdr3_nt: TGTGCCAGCAGCGTAGGGGGGGACAATGAGCAGTTCTTC
j_call: TRBJ1-4; d_call: TRBD1; clone_size: NA; v_call: TRBV28; cdr3_aa: CASSFPGTGRAKLFF; cdr3_nt: TGTGCCAGCAGCTTTCCCGGGACAGGGAGGGCAAAACTGTTTTTT
j_call: TRBJ1-2; d_call: TRBD1; clone_size: NA; v_call: TRBV27; cdr3_aa: CASSFALGDRGANYGYTF; cdr3_nt: TGTGCCAGCAGTTTTGCTTTGGGAGACAGGGGTGCTAACTATGGCTACACCTTC
j_call: TRBJ2-5; d_call: TRBD1; clone_size: NA; v_call: TRBV28; cdr3_aa: CASSFHGTGAALRETQYF; cdr3_nt: TGTGCCAGCAGTTTCCACGGGACAGGGGCTGCCCTTCGTGAGACCCAGTACTTC
j_call: TRBJ1-3; d_call: NA; clone_size: NA; v_call: TRBV11-2; cdr3_aa: CASSSRLPSGNTIYF; cdr3_nt: TGTGCCAGCAGCTCTAGACTCCCCTCTGGAAACACCATATATTTT
j_call: TRBJ2-7; d_call: TRBD2; clone_size: NA; v_call: TRBV19; cdr3_aa: CASSIMSGSSYEQYF; cdr3_nt: TGTGCCAGTAGTATTATGAGCGGGAGCTCCTACGAGCAGTACTTC
j_call: TRBJ2-2; d_call: NA; clone_size: NA; v_call: TRBV7-6; cdr3_aa: CASSSGQNTGELFF; cdr3_nt: TGTGCCAGCAGCTCGGGACAGAACACCGGGGAGCTGTTTTTT
j_call: TRBJ1-1; d_call: NA; clone_size: NA; v_call: TRBV19; cdr3_aa: CASSIFFLGAEAFF; cdr3_nt: TGTGCCAGTAGTATCTTCTTCTTAGGCGCTGAAGCTTTCTTT
j_call: TRBJ2-7; d_call: NA; clone_size: NA; v_call: TRBV7-3; cdr3_aa: CASSLTGDYEQYF; cdr3_nt: TGTGCCAGCAGCTTGACCGGGGACTACGAGCAGTACTTC
j_call: TRBJ1-4; d_call: NA; clone_size: NA; v_call: TRBV5-6; cdr3_aa: CASSLYIAGPNEKLFF; cdr3_nt: TGTGCCAGCAGCTTGTATATTGCGGGCCCTAATGAAAAACTGTTTTTT
j_call: TRBJ2-2; d_call: TRBD2; clone_size: NA; v_call: TRBV6-1; cdr3_aa: CGTLAGGPAGELFF; cdr3_nt: TGTGGAACACTAGCGGGAGGGCCCGCCGGGGAGCTGTTTTTT
j_call: TRBJ2-7; d_call: NA; clone_size: NA; v_call: TRBV29-1; cdr3_aa: CSVEGAEGIYEQYF; cdr3_nt: TGCAGCGTTGAAGGTGCCGAGGGGATCTACGAGCAGTACTTC
j_call: TRBJ2-1; d_call: NA; clone_size: NA; v_call: TRBV29-1; cdr3_aa: CSAREPVYNEQFF; cdr3_nt: TGCAGCGCGAGGGAGCCAGTATACAATGAGCAGTTCTTC
j_call: TRBJ2-1; d_call: NA; clone_size: NA; v_call: TRBV7-9; cdr3_aa: CASSRPRAVQFF; cdr3_nt: TGTGCCAGCAGCCGCCCGAGGGCGGTGCAGTTCTTC
j_call: TRBJ2-3; d_call: NA; clone_size: once; v_call: TRBV6-5; cdr3_aa: CASSYSGGTNTQYF; cdr3_nt: TGTGCCAGCAGTTACTCGGGCGGCACAAATACGCAGTATTTT
j_call: TRBJ2-7; d_call: NA; clone_size: NA; v_call: TRBV9; cdr3_aa: CASSARESEQYF; cdr3_nt: TGTGCCAGCAGCGCTAGGGAGAGCGAGCAGTACTTC
j_call: TRBJ2-1; d_call: NA; clone_size: once; v_call: TRBV11-2; cdr3_aa: CASRSRTAYNEQFF; cdr3_nt: TGTGCCAGCAGGTCGAGGACAGCCTACAATGAGCAGTTCTTC
j_call: TRBJ1-4; d_call: NA; clone_size: NA; v_call: TRBV27; cdr3_aa: CASSLFHPNEKLFF; cdr3_nt: TGTGCCAGCAGTTTATTCCATCCTAATGAAAAACTGTTTTTT
j_call: TRBJ1-2; d_call: TRBD1; clone_size: NA; v_call: TRBV6-5; cdr3_aa: CASSYAGGHYGYTF; cdr3_nt: TGTGCCAGCAGTTACGCAGGGGGCCACTATGGCTACACCTTC
j_call: TRBJ2-7; d_call: NA; clone_size: NA; v_call: TRBV29-1; cdr3_aa: CSVKGTQRVSYEQYF; cdr3_nt: TGCAGCGTTAAGGGGACTCAGCGGGTCTCCTACGAGCAGTACTTC
j_call: TRBJ2-7; d_call: NA; clone_size: NA; v_call: TRBV11-2; cdr3_aa: CASSLAGEIYEQYF; cdr3_nt: TGTGCCAGCAGCTTAGCGGGAGAAATCTACGAGCAGTACTTC
j_call: TRBJ2-1; d_call: TRBD2; clone_size: NA; v_call: TRBV27; cdr3_aa: CASSLSAGGEQFF; cdr3_nt: TGTGCCAGCAGTTTGTCAGCGGGAGGTGAGCAGTTCTTC
j_call: TRBJ2-6; d_call: NA; clone_size: NA; v_call: TRBV29-1; cdr3_aa: CSVDATGANVLTF; cdr3_nt: TGCAGCGTTGATGCTACTGGGGCCAACGTCCTGACTTTC
j_call: TRBJ1-1; d_call: NA; clone_size: NA; v_call: TRBV6-5; cdr3_aa: CASSYFGGRGTEAFF; cdr3_nt: TGTGCCAGCAGCTACTTCGGAGGGCGGGGCACTGAAGCTTTCTTT
j_call: TRBJ2-5; d_call: TRBD2; clone_size: once; v_call: TRBV6-5; cdr3_aa: CASSYGTSGISTQYF; cdr3_nt: TGTGCCAGCAGTTACGGGACTAGCGGGATATCGACCCAGTACTTC
j_call: TRBJ2-5; d_call: TRBD2; clone_size: NA; v_call: TRBV13; cdr3_aa: CASSATSGRTPETQYF; cdr3_nt: TGTGCCAGCAGCGCGACTAGCGGGAGGACCCCAGAGACCCAGTACTTC
j_call: TRBJ2-7; d_call: NA; clone_size: NA; v_call: TRBV4-1; cdr3_aa: CASSQNANIYEQYF; cdr3_nt: TGCGCCAGCAGCCAAAACGCGAACATCTACGAGCAGTACTTC
j_call: TRBJ1-4; d_call: NA; clone_size: once; v_call: TRBV7-9; cdr3_aa: CASSLKVEVEEKLFF; cdr3_nt: TGTGCCAGCAGCTTAAAGGTCGAGGTGGAGGAAAAACTGTTTTTT
j_call: TRBJ1-2; d_call: NA; clone_size: NA; v_call: TRBV14; cdr3_aa: CASSQGPRGGGLYGYTF; cdr3_nt: TGTGCCAGCAGCCAAGGACCCAGGGGCGGAGGCCTCTATGGCTACACCTTC
j_call: TRBJ2-5; d_call: NA; clone_size: once; v_call: TRBV11-2; cdr3_aa: CASSPHETQYF; cdr3_nt: TGTGCCAGCAGCCCGCATGAGACCCAGTACTTC
j_call: TRBJ2-7; d_call: NA; clone_size: NA; v_call: TRBV28; cdr3_aa: CASSFRIYEQYF; cdr3_nt: TGTGCCAGCAGTTTTAGGATTTACGAGCAGTACTTC
j_call: TRBJ2-2; d_call: TRBD2; clone_size: once; v_call: TRBV5-6; cdr3_aa: CASSSGLAGVIGELFF; cdr3_nt: TGTGCCAGCAGCTCCGGACTAGCGGGAGTTATCGGGGAGCTGTTTTTT
j_call: TRBJ1-5; d_call: NA; clone_size: NA; v_call: TRBV19; cdr3_aa: CASSWGRGRPQHF; cdr3_nt: TGTGCCAGTTCGTGGGGCCGCGGTCGGCCCCAGCATTTT
j_call: TRBJ2-5; d_call: NA; clone_size: NA; v_call: TRBV27; cdr3_aa: CASRGRGQETQYF; cdr3_nt: TGTGCCAGCCGGGGCAGGGGCCAAGAGACCCAGTACTTC
j_call: TRBJ2-1; d_call: TRBD2; clone_size: NA; v_call: TRBV10-3; cdr3_aa: CAIRRENEQFF; cdr3_nt: TGTGCCATCAGGCGGGAGAATGAGCAGTTCTTC
j_call: TRBJ2-1; d_call: NA; clone_size: NA; v_call: TRBV10-3; cdr3_aa: CAISELMGVTQSSYNEQFF; cdr3_nt: TGTGCCATCAGTGAGTTGATGGGGGTTACACAAAGCTCCTACAATGAGCAGTTCTTC
j_call: TRBJ2-1; d_call: NA; clone_size: NA; v_call: TRBV7-9; cdr3_aa: CASSSADSYNEQFF; cdr3_nt: TGTGCCAGCAGCTCAGCGGACTCCTACAATGAGCAGTTCTTC